These T cell receptor beta chains were read from a single sample in a study of CD8 T cells in ankylosing spondylitis. One entry per CDR3 protein results from TCRdb running MiXCR on the 5' RACE reads. Of fewer than 250,000 distinct CDR3 sequences in the sample, roughly 32% are singletons; the top ten hold roughly 4.2%. The sequenced sample was blood, either unsorted or a sorted T cell fraction (not recorded which). These receptors came from a male donor with ankylosing spondylitis or in good health (not recorded which). Each CDR3 is given with its conserved first and last residue. Some rows have no size entry. The others give once, few or many, or a class for an expanded clone.

clone size: NA; V gene: TRBV20-1; CDR3 protein: CSASPGSNQPQHF
clone size: NA; V gene: TRBV12-3/TRBV12-4; CDR3 protein: CASSHGAGANYGYTF
clone size: NA; V gene: TRBV20-1; CDR3 protein: CSARRPGQGNSEAFF
clone size: NA; V gene: TRBV15; CDR3 protein: CATSRGAGMYEQYF
clone size: NA; V gene: TRBV20-1; CDR3 protein: CSARDFDRRQTIF
clone size: few; V gene: TRBV11-2; CDR3 protein: CASSLNRRGWSYNEQFF
clone size: NA; V gene: TRBV2; CDR3 protein: CASSEPTLAGSTDTQYF
clone size: NA; V gene: TRBV20-1; CDR3 protein: CSARSASGGTYNEQFF
clone size: NA; V gene: TRBV5-1; CDR3 protein: CASSLAGRAQETQYF
clone size: NA; V gene: TRBV27; CDR3 protein: CASSTLTDTKYEQYF
clone size: NA; V gene: TRBV29-1; CDR3 protein: CSVTGGAREQYF
clone size: NA; V gene: TRBV6-5; CDR3 protein: CASSYFGGGANTQYF
clone size: NA; V gene: TRBV2; CDR3 protein: CASSDSRSTDTQYF
clone size: few; V gene: TRBV12-3/TRBV12-4; CDR3 protein: CASSPGQGKQPQHF
clone size: NA; V gene: TRBV5-5; CDR3 protein: CASSLLDPTTDTQYF
clone size: few; V gene: TRBV27; CDR3 protein: CASSRGQGVYEQYF